The sample holds many counts of the clone carrying this T cell receptor beta chain. Its antigen remains unidentified. The data originate from a study of blood T cells in healthy people across ages. Background on the study: About one barcoded beta molecule per two T cells came from capture by template switching.

From germline, CDR1 is SGHNT and CDR2 YYREEE (reference sequence). V was trimmed by 2 bases and J by 2 bases, leaving 9 bases between them. The CDR3 has 14 amino acids. A second PCR, run for roughly 7 to 11 cycles, used a sample-barcoded 5' primer plus a J-beta primer mix. One entry per CDR3 protein, called by TCRdb with MiXCR from the 5' RACE reads. The table includes hundreds of thousands of distinct CDR3 sequences, about a third detected once. Study results and caveats: Without sorted subsets, naive and antigen-experienced compartments could not be conclusively compared. TCR beta diversity per million T cells fell roughly linearly with age. Higher diversity and more naive CD4+ cells were features of long-lived donors, compared to aged donors.

V is TRBV5-4 and J is TRBJ2-3; D not resolved. Sequencing was done on a sample of blood. The TCR sequence derives from a woman at least 80 years old in good health. The CDR3 loop is CASSFRGVTDTQYF. The CDR3 DNA follows: TGTGCCAGCAGCTTCCGAGGTGTCACAGATACGCAGTATTTT.